Below are 5 T cell receptor beta chains sequenced from a single sample in a study of blood T cell repertoires in COVID-19. Clones were sequenced by immunoSEQ multiplex PCR, and TCRdb holds only the in-frame ones, with some missing. The sample has about 400,000 clones, 70% to 90% seen once. The source material was peripheral blood. The receptors were sampled from a human donor in a cohort sampled during active COVID-19.

This clone was seen once. The genes are TRBV5-1 and TRBJ1-2; 7 nucleotides line up with TRBD1. This CDR3 is 15 amino acids long. V trimming: 4 bases; J trimming: 2 bases; junction bases outside the gene matches: 8. From germline, CDR1 is SGHRS and CDR2 YFSETQ. The CDR3 region has the DNA TGCGCCAGCAGCACCGGGGACAGACTAAACTATGGCTACACCTTC. Its protein is CASSTGDRLNYGYTF. Together with reference TRBV5-1 and TRBJ1-2, the CDR3 gives the full variable domain: KAGVTQTPRYLIKTRGQQVTLSCSPISGHRSVSWYQQTPGQGLQFLFEYFSETQRNKGNFPGRFSGRQFSNSRSEMNVSTLELGDSALYLCASSTGDRLNYGYTFGSGTRLTVV.

The chain's CDR3 is CASSLSRGPQAAGGRWSTDTQYF. In DNA, the CDR3 is TGTGCCAGCAGTTTATCAAGGGGCCCCCAGGCGGCGGGAGGGAGATGGAGCACAGATACGCAGTATTTT. The chain couples TRBV28 to TRBJ2-3; 9 bases match TRBD2. V shed 1 base, J shed 0 bases, and the junction held 23 bases outside the gene matches. Germline CDR1 and CDR2: MDHEN and SYDVKM. This CDR3 comprises 23 residues.

This rearrangement joins TRBV13 to TRBJ2-1, with 12 bases lining up with TRBD2. Germline V gives CDR1 PRHDT, CDR2 FYEKMQ (reference sequence). CDR3 length: 15 amino acids. J was trimmed by 9 bases and V by 4 bases; bases with no gene match: 7. The CDR3 protein is CASSSRLAGVVEQFF. Written as DNA, the CDR3 is TGTGCCAGCAGCTCCCGACTAGCGGGAGTTGTTGAGCAGTTCTTC.

CDR3 nucleotide sequence: TGCGCCAGCAGCTTGGCCCCGCGGGGGGGCCACAATGAGCAGTTCTTC. Protein product: CASSLAPRGGHNEQFF. V is TRBV5-1 and J is TRBJ2-1, with 9 bases identical to TRBD2. The V gene's germline CDR1 is SGHRS and CDR2 YFSETQ. V was pared by 0 bases and J by 5 bases, with 6 bases of the junction left unmatched. CDR3 length equals 16 residues.

The chain employs TRBV27 and TRBJ1-4, with a tentative D call TRBD1 (6 bases). Trimming stripped 1 base from V and 4 bases from J, with 19 bases between. Germline CDR1 and CDR2: MNHEY and SMNVEV (reference sequence). The CDR3 has 18 residues. CDR3 region: CASSLLGGGAGINEKLFF. The CDR3 DNA reads TGTGCCAGCAGTTTATTGGGGGGGGGCGCGGGAATTAATGAAAAACTGTTTTTT. The variable domain in full, with the rest retrieved from reference TRBV27 and TRBJ1-4, is EAQVTQNPRYLITVTGKKLTVTCSQNMNHEYMSWYRQDPGLGLRQIYYSMNVEVTDKGDVPEGYKVSRKEKRNFPLILESPSPNQTSLYFCASSLLGGGAGINEKLFFGSGTQLSVL.